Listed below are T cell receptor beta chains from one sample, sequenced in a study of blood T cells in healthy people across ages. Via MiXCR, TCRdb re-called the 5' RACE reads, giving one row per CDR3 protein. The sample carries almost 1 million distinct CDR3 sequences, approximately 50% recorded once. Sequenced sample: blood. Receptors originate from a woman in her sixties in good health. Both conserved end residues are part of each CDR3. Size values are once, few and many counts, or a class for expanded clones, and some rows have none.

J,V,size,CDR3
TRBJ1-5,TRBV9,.,CASSVGGSRGNQPQHF
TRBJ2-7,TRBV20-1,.,CSARDGASGSSYEQYF
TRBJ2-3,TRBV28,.,CASSPAGRAGGLDTQYF
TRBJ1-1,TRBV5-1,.,CASSLGGGRLGTEAFF
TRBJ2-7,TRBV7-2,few,CASSFYLQGSYEQYF
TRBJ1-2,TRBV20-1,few,CSAQRGNSGYTF
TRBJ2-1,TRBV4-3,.,CASSHWLAGGEQFF
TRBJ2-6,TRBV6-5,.,CASSYVGGTGANVLTF
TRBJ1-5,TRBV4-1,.,CASSQWDRGNQPQHF
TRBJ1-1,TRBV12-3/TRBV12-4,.,CASRTQGTEAFF
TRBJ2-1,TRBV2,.,CASKINYNEQFF
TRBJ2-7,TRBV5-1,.,CASSLGDDGYEQYF
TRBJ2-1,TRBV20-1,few,CSASRGSPYNEQFF
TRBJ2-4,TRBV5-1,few,CASSLGRVLTKNIQYF
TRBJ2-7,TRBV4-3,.,CASSRTSNHEQYF
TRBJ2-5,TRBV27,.,CASSTYVAGVETQYF
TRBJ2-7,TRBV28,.,CASSPQGVGEQYF
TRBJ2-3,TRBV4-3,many,CASSQVRSEGTDTQYF
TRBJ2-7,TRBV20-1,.,CSAPTSGDGLSEQYF
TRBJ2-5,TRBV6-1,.,CASSRGQDQETQYF
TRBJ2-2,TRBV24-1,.,CATNSRDTGELFF
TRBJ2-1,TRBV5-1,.,CASSLTGGSPEQFF
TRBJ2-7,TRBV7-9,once,CASSSTDLPREQYF
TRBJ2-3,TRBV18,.,CASSPPPRADTQYF
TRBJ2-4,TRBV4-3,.,CASSPTSGLAKNIQYF
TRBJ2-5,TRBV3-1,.,CASSQDSTSGNNEQYF
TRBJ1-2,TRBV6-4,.,CASRYSGTEGGYTF
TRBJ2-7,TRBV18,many,CASSRTSGEQYF
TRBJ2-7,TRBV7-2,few,CASSLGLAAGGYYEQYF
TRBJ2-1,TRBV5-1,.,CASSSRTGPRNEQFF
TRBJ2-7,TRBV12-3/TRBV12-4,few,CASSGTGLLYEQYF
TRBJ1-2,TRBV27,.,CASSRQGTGYTF
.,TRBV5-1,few,CASTTDRGAQETQYF
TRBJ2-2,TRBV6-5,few,CASSAGQGWELFF
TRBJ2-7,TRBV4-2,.,CASSPGQGARLHEQYF
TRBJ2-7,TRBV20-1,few,CSARDRPVSHEQYF
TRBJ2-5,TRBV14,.,CASSPGLARKETQYF
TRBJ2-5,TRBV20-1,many,CSAGIQETQYF
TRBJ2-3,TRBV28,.,CASSPIGTGPSTDTQYF
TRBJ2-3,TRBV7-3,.,CASSLNRVDTDTQYF
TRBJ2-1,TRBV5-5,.,CASSPRGQGAGMGAGYNEQFF
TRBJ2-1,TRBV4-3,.,CASSLGLAPGEQFF
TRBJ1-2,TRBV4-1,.,CASSHILRGPFYGYTF
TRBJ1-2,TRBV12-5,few,CASGSGGARYTF
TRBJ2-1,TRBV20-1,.,CSARSWASGSVDEQFF
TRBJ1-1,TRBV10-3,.,CAIRRRQMNTEAFF
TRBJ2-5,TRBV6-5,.,CASSYLHGETQYF
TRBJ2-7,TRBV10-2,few,CASWASGTPREQYF
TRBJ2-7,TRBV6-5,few,CASISAESSYEQYF
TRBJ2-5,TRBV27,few,CASSLAGPRETQYF
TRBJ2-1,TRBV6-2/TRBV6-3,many,CASSPRDRGFGEQFF
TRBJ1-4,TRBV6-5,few,CASRTGGMDEKLFF
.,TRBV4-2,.,CASSQGTPYNEQYF
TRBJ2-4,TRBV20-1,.,CSWEIAKNIQYF
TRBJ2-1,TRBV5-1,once,CASSLAPSGNNEQFF
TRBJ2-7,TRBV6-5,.,CASLPPGPTYEQYF
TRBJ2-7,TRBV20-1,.,CSARDWGQGYEQYF
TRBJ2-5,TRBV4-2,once,CASSQKAGVQETQYF
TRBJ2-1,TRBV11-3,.,CASSLDSRLAGDYNEQFF